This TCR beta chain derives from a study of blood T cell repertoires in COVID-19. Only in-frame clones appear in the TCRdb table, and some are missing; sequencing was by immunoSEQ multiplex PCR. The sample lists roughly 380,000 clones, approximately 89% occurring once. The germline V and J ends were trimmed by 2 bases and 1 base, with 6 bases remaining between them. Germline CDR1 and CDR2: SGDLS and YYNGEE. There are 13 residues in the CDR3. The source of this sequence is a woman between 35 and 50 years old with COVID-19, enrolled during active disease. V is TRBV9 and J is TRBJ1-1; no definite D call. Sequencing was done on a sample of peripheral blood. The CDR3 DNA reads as TGTGCCAGCAGCGTCCTGTGGAACACTGAAGCTTTCTTT. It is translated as CASSVLWNTEAFF.